This TCR beta chain was recorded in a study of OX40 agonist ivuxolimab in advanced cancers. Study in general: Patients were dosed with the agonistic anti-OX40 (CD134) antibody ivuxolimab.

Germline CDR1 is SGHVS and CDR2 is FQNEAQ. V was trimmed by 5 bases and J by 2 bases, leaving 12 bases between them. The CDR3 totals 14 residues. Clones were read by immunoSEQ multiplex PCR, and TCRdb kept only the in-frame ones, dropping some. The data contain over 70,000 clones, 85% to 90% of them seen just once; the ten biggest clones take up 0.4% to 0.55%. The sequencing used CD4+ or CD8+ T cells sorted from blood, collected in a trial of the OX40 agonist ivuxolimab. The chain recombines TRBV7-8 with TRBJ1-2; TRBD1 might be the D (6 bases). The TCR was taken from an adult with an advanced solid tumor such as melanoma, head and neck, liver or kidney cancer. The CDR3 region has the DNA TGTGCCAGCAGCCCCCGGGACAAAAACTATGGCTACACCTTC. Protein: CASSPRDKNYGYTF. The full variable domain, completed using reference TRBV7-8 and TRBJ1-2, is GAGVSQSPRYKVAKRGQDVALRCDPISGHVSLFWYQQALGQGPEFLTYFQNEAQLDKSGLPSDRFFAERPEGSVSTLKIQRTQQEDSAVYLCASSPRDKNYGYTFGSGTRLTVV.